The 20 T cell receptor beta chains reported below all come from one sample, sequenced in a study of blood T cell repertoires in COVID-19. Libraries were prepared by immunoSEQ multiplex PCR; TCRdb keeps only in-frame clonotypes and omits some of them. The sample lists approximately 240,000 clones, about 85% occurring once. The sample comprised PBMCs or T cells enriched from blood (not recorded which). These receptors were taken from a woman aged 25 to 39 with acute COVID-19.

The chain couples TRBV9 to TRBJ1-2, with TRBD1 identical over 8 bases. Trimming at V came to 3 bases and at J to 6 bases, leaving 7 bases not matched to a gene. Germline CDR1 SGDLS, CDR2 YYNGEE. The CDR3 covers 14 residues. The CDR3 DNA reads as TGTGCCAGCAGCGACGCGACAGGGGCCGATGGCTACACCTTC. Translating it yields CASSDATGADGYTF.

The chain joins TRBV12-3 or TRBV12-4 to TRBJ2-7; 7 nucleotides line up with TRBD1. V shed 6 bases, J shed 2 bases, and the junction held 4 bases outside the gene matches. The CDR3 extends over 13 amino acids. This CDR3 reads CASRRDSTYEQYF. CDR3 DNA sequence: TGTGCCAGCAGACGGGACAGCACCTACGAGCAGTACTTC.

This rearrangement joins TRBV9 to TRBJ2-2; 10 nucleotides line up with TRBD1. Germline V gives CDR1 SGDLS, CDR2 YYNGEE. The CDR3 has 16 residues. V lost 2 bases to trimming and J lost 4 bases; unmatched junction nucleotides: 5. CDR3 loop: CASSVQGQGTTGELFF. The CDR3 bases are TGTGCCAGCAGCGTCCAGGGACAGGGGACCACCGGGGAGCTGTTTTTT.

The chain couples TRBV4-1 to TRBJ2-3; 8 bases map to TRBD2. Germline trimming cut 0 bases from V and 3 bases from J; bases unmatched to any gene: 14. This CDR3 comprises 19 residues. In germline, CDR1 is MGHRA, CDR2 YSYEKL. The CDR3 DNA follows: TGCGCCAGCAGCCAAGAACCCCGAAGACTAGCGAGTGAAACAGATACGCAGTATTTT. It is translated as CASSQEPRRLASETDTQYF.

This clone has just a few counts. This chain uses TRBV29-1 with TRBJ1-1; a weak D match, TRBD1 (5 bases). This CDR3 has 15 amino acids. CDR1 SQVTM and CDR2 ANQGSEA come from the germline V gene. V was trimmed by 3 bases and J by 5 bases, leaving 19 bases between them. The CDR3 region is CSVDLYPGGGTEAFF. CDR3 sequence (DNA): TGCAGCGTTGACTTATATCCTGGCGGGGGAACTGAAGCTTTCTTT.

For the CDR3, the DNA is TGTGCCAGCAGCGTAGAAATAGGACTGGGGAATTCACCCCTCCACTTT. It codes for CASSVEIGLGNSPLHF. The chain carries TRBV9 and TRBJ1-6, with unresolved D. Germline lookup yields CDR1 SGDLS and CDR2 YYNGEE. Trimming took off 0 bases at V and 7 bases at J, with 14 bases between the two ends. The CDR3 is 16 residues long. Drawing the rest from reference TRBV9 and TRBJ1-6, the complete variable domain is DSGVTQTPKHLITATGQRVTLRCSPRSGDLSVYWYQQSLDQGLQFLIQYYNGEERAKGNILERFSAQQFPDLHSELNLSSLELGDSALYFCASSVEIGLGNSPLHFGNGTRLTVT.

This chain uses TRBV5-1 with TRBJ2-7; maybe TRBD2 (5 bases). Trimming left V 0 bases short and J 0 bases short, with 10 bases between. Germline CDR1 is SGHRS and CDR2 is YFSETQ. The length of the CDR3 is 15 residues. This CDR3 reads CASSLVRASSYEQYF. The CDR3 DNA is TGCGCCAGCAGCTTGGTGAGGGCGAGCTCCTACGAGCAGTACTTC.

The chain joins TRBV12-3 or TRBV12-4 to TRBJ2-5; TRBD1 agrees at 9 bases. CDR3 length: 12 residues. With V trimmed by 6 bases and J by 5 bases, 1 base remained unmatched. The CDR3 loop is CASRQGAETQYF. The CDR3 nucleotides read TGTGCCAGCAGACAGGGGGCCGAGACCCAGTACTTC.

This clone was counted a single time. This chain joins TRBV5-5 and TRBJ1-1, with 10 bases fitting TRBD1. Germline CDR1 is SGHKS and CDR2 is YYEKEE (reference sequence). J lost 5 bases, V lost 2 bases, and 9 bases had no gene match. The CDR3 sequence is 16 residues long. The CDR3 protein is CASSFFGTGVNTEAFF. CDR3 in DNA: TGTGCCAGCAGCTTCTTCGGGACAGGGGTTAATACTGAAGCTTTCTTT.

This rearrangement joins TRBV19 to TRBJ2-1, with D possibly being TRBD2 (7 bases). Trimming shortened V by 6 bases and J by 2 bases, and 17 bases separated the two germline ends. Per the germline V gene, CDR1 is LNHDA and CDR2 is SQIVND (reference sequence). The CDR3 runs to 16 residues. CDR3 region: CASRARGGATYNEQFF. The CDR3, as DNA: TGTGCCAGTAGGGCGAGGGGGGGCGCAACCTACAATGAGCAGTTCTTC. Full variable domain (remainder filled in from reference TRBV19 and TRBJ2-1): DGGITQSPKYLFRKEGQNVTLSCEQNLNHDAMYWYRQDPGQGLRLIYYSQIVNDFQKGDIAEGYSVSREKKESFPLTVTSAQKNPTAFYLCASRARGGATYNEQFFGPGTRLTVL.

This chain joins TRBV2 and TRBJ2-3; D ambiguous. The V and J ends lost 0 bases and 2 bases respectively, with 6 bases between them. Looked up from germline, CDR1 is SNHLY and CDR2 is FYNNEI. This CDR3 has 14 amino acids. The CDR3 coding sequence is TGTGCCAGCAGTGAAGCAACAGCCACAGATACGCAGTATTTT. Translation gives CASSEATATDTQYF.

V usage is TRBV19 and J usage is TRBJ2-3; D remains unclear. There are 14 residues in the CDR3. Per germline, CDR1 LNHDA and CDR2 SQIVND (reference sequence). Trimming cost V 1 base and J 1 base, with 6 bases left between them. In DNA, the CDR3 is TGTGCCAGTAGTATAGGGAGCGGCACAGATACGCAGTATTTT. Translated, it gives CASSIGSGTDTQYF.

The sample holds one count of this clone. This chain uses TRBV2 with TRBJ1-5; D not resolved. Trimming cost V 7 bases and J 0 bases, with 13 bases left between them. This CDR3 is built from 15 residues. Germline-derived CDR1 and CDR2 are SNHLY and FYNNEI. The CDR3 DNA reads as TGTGCCAGCACCCCCGACGGGGATAGCAATCAGCCCCAGCATTTT. Translating gives CASTPDGDSNQPQHF.

V is TRBV6-2 or TRBV6-3 and J is TRBJ2-1, with 13 bases fitting TRBD2. Trimming cost V 4 bases and J 7 bases; bases outside gene matches: 10. The CDR3 sequence is 17 residues long. From germline, CDR1 is MNHEY and CDR2 SVGEGT. CDR3 amino acids: CASSSIGLAGVRNEQFF. DNA for the CDR3: TGTGCCAGCAGTTCGATAGGACTAGCGGGAGTGAGAAATGAGCAGTTCTTC.

V usage is TRBV7-2 and J usage is TRBJ2-7, with 9 bases aligning to TRBD2. The CDR3 is 15 amino acids. Germline CDR1 is SGHTA and CDR2 is FQGNSA. Trimming at V came to 2 bases and at J to 2 bases, leaving 4 bases not matched to a gene. CDR3 residues: CASSLRSSGTYEQYF. The CDR3 bases are TGTGCCAGCAGCTTACGGTCTAGCGGGACCTACGAGCAGTACTTC.

The chain uses TRBV28 and TRBJ2-7, with 12 bases identical to TRBD2. The V and J ends lost 5 bases and 7 bases, in that order; junction bases with no gene match: 12. CDR3 length equals 16 residues. Germline loops: CDR1 MDHEN, CDR2 SYDVKM. Written as DNA, the CDR3 is TGTGCCAGCAGTCCCCTCGGACTAGCGGGAACGGGGGAGCAGTACTTC. This translates into CASSPLGLAGTGEQYF.

The chain carries TRBV24-1 and TRBJ1-4; 10 nucleotides align to TRBD1. The CDR3 covers 15 residues. Germline V gene data show CDR1 as KGHDR and CDR2 as SFDVKD. Trimming removed 4 bases from V and 7 bases from J; junction bases left unmatched: 5. The CDR3 reads CATSDNRDRGEKLFF. The CDR3 nucleotides read TGTGCCACCAGTGACAACCGGGACAGGGGTGAAAAACTGTTTTTT.

This clone was seen a single time. The V and J genes are TRBV6-2 or TRBV6-3 and TRBJ2-7; D is unclear. The germline V gene has CDR1 MNHEY and CDR2 SVGEGT. V lost 4 bases and J lost 3, with 4 bases in between. The CDR3 has 11 residues. CDR3 loop: CASSFNYEQYF. The DNA for the CDR3 is TGTGCCAGCAGTTTTAACTACGAGCAGTACTTC.

As regards this clone: The junction differs from germline at one of its ends, possibly a read error. This chain joins TRBV27 and TRBJ2-7, with a weak D call TRBD2 (7 bases). The germline gives CDR1 MNHEY, CDR2 SMNVEV (reference sequence). The CDR3 contains 16 residues. The CDR3 loop reads CASCLGGTRLYYEQYF. For the CDR3, the DNA is TGTGCCAGCTGTTTGGGGGGGACACGACTCTACTACGAGCAGTACTTC.

CDR3 in amino acids: CASSLATDRGYNEQFF. The CDR3 bases are TGCGCCAGCAGCTTGGCCACGGACAGGGGTTACAATGAGCAGTTCTTC. This chain uses TRBV5-1 with TRBJ2-1, with TRBD1 identical over 9 bases. The CDR3 totals 16 residues. V trimming: 0 bases; J trimming: 4 bases; junction bases outside the gene matches: 5. CDR1 and CDR2 (germline): SGHRS, YFSETQ.